These 22 T cell receptor beta chains were all obtained from the same sample, sequenced in a study of T cell changes during pregnancy in multiple sclerosis. Clones were sequenced by immunoSEQ multiplex PCR, and TCRdb holds only the in-frame ones, with some missing. Among some 94,000 clones listed, approximately 90% were seen once. The sample here was peripheral blood, taken in the first trimester of pregnancy. Receptors originate from a female donor in good health, enrolled as a control in a pregnancy study.

The rearrangement uses TRBV15 and TRBJ2-7, with 8 bases lining up with TRBD1. The V gene's germline CDR1 is LNHNV and CDR2 YYDKDF (reference sequence). J was trimmed by 9 bases and V by 0 bases; bases with no gene match: 7. The CDR3 runs 14 residues. The CDR3 nucleotides are TGTGCCACCAGCAGAGACTGGACAGGGCCAATGCAGTACTTC. Amino acids: CATSRDWTGPMQYF.

The chain carries TRBV5-1 and TRBJ2-1, with 7 bases aligning to TRBD2. CDR3 size: 15 residues. J lost 3 bases, V lost 4 bases, and 7 bases had no gene match. From germline, CDR1 is SGHRS and CDR2 YFSETQ. The CDR3, as DNA: TGCGCCAGCAGCGCCTGGGGGGGAAACTACAATGAGCAGTTCTTC. It codes for CASSAWGGNYNEQFF.

This chain joins TRBV7-9 and TRBJ1-2, with D unclear. The V gene's germline CDR1 is SEHNR and CDR2 FQNEAQ (reference sequence). CDR3 size: 12 residues. Trimming cost V 10 bases and J 6 bases, with 15 bases left between them. The CDR3 DNA follows: TGTGCCATCCCCCGGGGAAACGATGGCTACACCTTC. This codes for CAIPRGNDGYTF.

The rearrangement links TRBV9 to TRBJ2-5, with D perhaps TRBD2 (6 bases). This CDR3 has 13 residues. Deletions cut 1 base from V and 3 bases from J, with 7 bases between. Germline V lookup: CDR1 SGDLS, CDR2 YYNGEE. This chain's CDR3 is CASSVSGEETQYF. In nucleotides, the CDR3 is TGTGCCAGCAGCGTATCGGGGGAAGAGACCCAGTACTTC.

The rearrangement uses TRBV10-3 and TRBJ1-1; the D is unclear. Germline V gives CDR1 ENHRY, CDR2 SYGVKD. The CDR3 sequence is 15 residues long. The germline V and J ends were trimmed by 6 bases and 1 base, with 15 bases remaining between them. The CDR3 DNA is TGTGCCATCAGCCAACAGTTAATTACGAACACTGAAGCTTTCTTT. It yields the protein CAISQQLITNTEAFF.

The chain carries TRBV6-1 and TRBJ1-1, with D perhaps TRBD1 (5 bases). With 8 bases removed from V and 3 bases from J, the gap between germline ends came to 13 bases. The CDR3 totals 13 residues. Germline V gene data show CDR1 as MNHNS and CDR2 as SASEGT. The CDR3 DNA sequence: TGTGCCAGCGCCCGGGAGGGGTACACTGAAGCTTTCTTT. It codes for CASAREGYTEAFF.

The V gene is TRBV29-1, the J gene TRBJ1-2; 7 bases line up with TRBD1. From germline, CDR1 is SQVTM and CDR2 ANQGSEA. The CDR3 spans 11 residues. CDR3 sequence (DNA): TGCACCGCCAGGGGGATTTATGGCTACACCTTC. It codes for CTARGIYGYTF.

The rearrangement uses TRBV28 and TRBJ1-2; perhaps TRBD1 as D (5 bases). CDR1 MDHEN and CDR2 SYDVKM come from the germline V gene. V lost 11 bases, J lost 6 bases, and 19 bases lay in between. The length of the CDR3 is 13 residues. Here the CDR3 DNA reads TGTGCCGTATGGGGGGAAGTGGTCGATGGCTACACCTTC. Protein: CAVWGEVVDGYTF.

In its sample, this clone was seen a few times. This chain connects TRBV4-2 to TRBJ1-2; 7 nucleotides line up with TRBD1. Germline V CDR1 and CDR2: LGHNA, YNFKEQ. The CDR3 consists of 16 residues. With V trimmed by 6 bases and J by 3 bases, 13 bases remained unmatched. The CDR3 region has the DNA TGTGCCAGCAGTCGAGAGGGGGCAGGTCAGGACTATGGCTACACCTTC. This sequence encodes CASSREGAGQDYGYTF.

The chain recombines TRBV20-1 with TRBJ2-3; D might be TRBD1 (6 bases). Per germline, CDR1 DFQATT and CDR2 SNEGSKA (reference sequence). This CDR3 has 11 amino acids. Trimming cost V 3 bases and J 6 bases, with 7 bases left between them. CDR3 region: CSARRGDTQYF. The CDR3 bases are TGCAGTGCTAGGAGGGGGGATACGCAGTATTTT.

The chain carries TRBV4-3 and TRBJ2-3, with D perhaps TRBD1 (6 bases). The germline gives CDR1 LGHNA, CDR2 YSLEER. V was cut by 0 bases and J by 1 base, with 8 bases left in between. There are 15 residues in the CDR3. The CDR3 protein is CASSQDRQGTDTQYF. As DNA, the CDR3 is TGCGCCAGCAGCCAAGATAGACAGGGCACAGATACGCAGTATTTT.

The CDR3, as DNA: TGTGCCAGCAGTCCACTCGGACAGAACCAAAGGGAGCAGTACTTC. Translating it yields CASSPLGQNQREQYF. V usage is TRBV6-5 and J usage is TRBJ2-7, with D possibly TRBD1 on 6 matching bases. V lost 5 bases to trimming and J lost 7 bases, with 21 bases between them. The germline CDR1 and CDR2 sequences are MNHEY and SVGAGI. This CDR3 region has 15 residues.

The genes are TRBV18 and TRBJ1-4, with D possibly TRBD1 on 5 matching bases. Germline lookup yields CDR1 KGHSH and CDR2 LQKENI. This CDR3 has 14 residues. Trimming shortened V by 6 bases and J by 4 bases, and 12 bases separated the two germline ends. CDR3 loop: CASSQGKGNEKLFF. DNA of the CDR3: TGTGCCAGCTCCCAGGGAAAGGGTAATGAAAAACTGTTTTTT. The whole variable domain, remainder taken from reference TRBV18 and TRBJ1-4, is NAGVMQNPRHLVRRRGQEARLRCSPMKGHSHVYWYRQLPEEGLKFMVYLQKENIIDESGMPKERFSAEFPKEGPSILRIQQVVRGDSAAYFCASSQGKGNEKLFFGSGTQLSVL.

This chain joins TRBV4-1 and TRBJ1-4, with D unresolved. Per the germline V gene, CDR1 is MGHRA and CDR2 is YSYEKL. With 0 bases removed from V and 4 bases from J, the gap between germline ends came to 6 bases. The CDR3 spans 14 residues. The CDR3, as DNA: TGCGCCAGCAGCCAAGAGGCAGTTAATGAAAAACTGTTTTTT. Protein: CASSQEAVNEKLFF.

This clone was seen only a few times. The chain carries TRBV19 and TRBJ1-1; 11 nucleotides agree with TRBD1. This CDR3 spans 15 amino acids. Germline assignment: CDR1 LNHDA and CDR2 SQIVND (reference sequence). Trimming at V came to 5 bases and at J to 4 bases, leaving 6 bases not matched to a gene. The CDR3 nucleotides are TGTGCCAGTAGTGCGGGACAGGGGGAAATCACTGAAGCTTTCTTT. Its translation: CASSAGQGEITEAFF. Looking up the rest from reference TRBV19 and TRBJ1-1 gives the full variable domain: DGGITQSPKYLFRKEGQNVTLSCEQNLNHDAMYWYRQDPGQGLRLIYYSQIVNDFQKGDIAEGYSVSREKKESFPLTVTSAQKNPTAFYLCASSAGQGEITEAFFGQGTRLTVV.

This chain links TRBV29-1 with TRBJ1-2; TRBD1 matches 9 bases. Germline lookup yields CDR1 SQVTM and CDR2 ANQGSEA. With 6 bases clipped from V and 4 bases from J, the junction kept 6 bases outside the gene matches. The CDR3 totals 13 residues. CDR3 sequence reads: CSVEQGAGYGYTF. The CDR3 DNA reads TGCAGCGTCGAACAGGGGGCTGGCTATGGCTACACCTTC.

The rearrangement links TRBV29-1 to TRBJ2-7; D possibly corresponds to TRBD1 (5 bases). From germline, CDR1 is SQVTM and CDR2 ANQGSEA. CDR3 length equals 14 residues. V dropped 2 bases and J dropped 0 bases, with 11 bases sitting between them. In DNA, the CDR3 is TGCAGCGTTGAACTGACAGACCTCTCCTACGAGCAGTACTTC. It specifies CSVELTDLSYEQYF.

This chain joins TRBV7-2 and TRBJ1-1; D is undetermined. Germline values: CDR1 SGHTA, CDR2 FQGNSA. Trimming took 1 base from V and 10 from J, leaving 10 bases between them. CDR3 length: 12 residues. The CDR3 bases are TGTGCCAGCAGCTTAGACGGAGTTTTAGCTTTCTTT. Translating it yields CASSLDGVLAFF.

The V and J genes are TRBV7-8 and TRBJ2-7; no reliable D call. V dropped 1 base and J dropped 3 bases, with 10 bases sitting between them. The CDR3 totals 14 residues. Germline loops: CDR1 SGHVS, CDR2 FQNEAQ. CDR3 sequence reads: CASSLGSGRYEQYF. The CDR3 DNA sequence: TGTGCCAGCAGCTTAGGCTCAGGTCGCTACGAGCAGTACTTC.

The V call is TRBV7-2, the J call TRBJ1-1; unclear D gene. The CDR3 sequence is 17 residues long. Germline values: CDR1 SGHTA, CDR2 FQGNSA. V was cut by 3 bases and J by 1 base, with 18 bases left in between. The DNA for the CDR3 is TGTGCCAGCAGCTTTGAAAAGGGAGTGAGGACGAACACTGAAGCTTTCTTT. Its translation is CASSFEKGVRTNTEAFF.

The chain has TRBV7-9 and TRBJ1-6; D is possibly TRBD1 (5 bases). Germline loops: CDR1 SEHNR, CDR2 FQNEAQ (reference sequence). The CDR3 consists of 13 residues. Trimming shortened V by 3 bases and J by 10 bases, and 10 bases separated the two germline ends. Here the CDR3 reads CASSFQGWSPLHF. CDR3 DNA: TGTGCCAGCAGCTTTCAGGGTTGGTCACCCCTCCACTTT.

The rearrangement links TRBV19 to TRBJ2-2; 8 bases fit TRBD2. Germline V lookup: CDR1 LNHDA, CDR2 SQIVND (reference sequence). CDR3 length: 16 residues. V shed 3 bases and J 3 bases; nucleotides not matched to a gene: 6. In nucleotides, the CDR3 is TGTGCCAGTAGTATCTTTGTACTAGCGGACACCGGGGAGCTGTTTTTT. Protein sequence: CASSIFVLADTGELFF.